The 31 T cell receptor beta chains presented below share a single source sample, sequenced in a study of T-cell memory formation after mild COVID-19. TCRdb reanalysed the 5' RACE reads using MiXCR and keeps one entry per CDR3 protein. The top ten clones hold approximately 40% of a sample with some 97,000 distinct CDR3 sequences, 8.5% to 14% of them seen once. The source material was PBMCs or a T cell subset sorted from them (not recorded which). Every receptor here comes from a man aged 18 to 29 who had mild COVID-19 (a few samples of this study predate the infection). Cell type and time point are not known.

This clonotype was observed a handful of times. CDR3 DNA sequence: TGTGCCAGCAGCTTAGCGCGCGCCGATGAGCAGTTCTTC. As protein: CASSLARADEQFF. This sequence joins TRBV7-6 and TRBJ2-1; no definite D call. Germline V gene data show CDR1 as SGHVS and CDR2 as FNYEAQ. This CDR3 is built from 13 residues. V was clipped by 0 bases and J by 8 bases, with 8 bases between them.

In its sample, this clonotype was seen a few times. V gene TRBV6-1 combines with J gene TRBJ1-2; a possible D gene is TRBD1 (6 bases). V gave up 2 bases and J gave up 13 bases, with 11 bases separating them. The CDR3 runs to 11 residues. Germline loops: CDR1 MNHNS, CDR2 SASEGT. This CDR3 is CASSELGGGTF. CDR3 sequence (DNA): TGTGCCAGCAGTGAACTGGGAGGGGGCACCTTC.

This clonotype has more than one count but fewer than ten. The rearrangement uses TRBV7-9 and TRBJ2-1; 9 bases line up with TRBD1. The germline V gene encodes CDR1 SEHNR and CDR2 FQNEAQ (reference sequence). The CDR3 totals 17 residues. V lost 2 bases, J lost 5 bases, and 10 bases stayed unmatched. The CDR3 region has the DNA TGTGCCAGCAGCTTATTAGCCGGGACAGGGTACCACAATGAGCAGTTCTTC. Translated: CASSLLAGTGYHNEQFF.

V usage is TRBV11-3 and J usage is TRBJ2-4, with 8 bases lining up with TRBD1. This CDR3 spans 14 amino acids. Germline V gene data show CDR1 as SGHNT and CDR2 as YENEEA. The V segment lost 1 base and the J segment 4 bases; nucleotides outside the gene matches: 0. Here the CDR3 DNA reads TGTGCCAGCAGCTTAGGGACAGGGAAAAACATTCAGTACTTC. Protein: CASSLGTGKNIQYF.

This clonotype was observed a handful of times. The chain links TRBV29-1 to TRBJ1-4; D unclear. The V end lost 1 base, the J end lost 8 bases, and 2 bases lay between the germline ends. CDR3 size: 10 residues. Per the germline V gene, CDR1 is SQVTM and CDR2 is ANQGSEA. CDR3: CSVEGEKLFF. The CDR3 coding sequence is TGCAGCGTTGAAGGCGAAAAACTGTTTTTT.

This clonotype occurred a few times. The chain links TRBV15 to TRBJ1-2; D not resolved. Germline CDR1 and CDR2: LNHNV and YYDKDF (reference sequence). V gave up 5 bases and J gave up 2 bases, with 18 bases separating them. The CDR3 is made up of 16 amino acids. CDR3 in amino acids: CATSGLVGVGNYGYTF. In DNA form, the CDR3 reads TGTGCCACCAGCGGTCTAGTTGGGGTAGGGAACTATGGCTACACCTTC. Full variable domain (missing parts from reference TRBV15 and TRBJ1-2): DAMVIQNPRYQVTQFGKPVTLSCSQTLNHNVMYWYQQKSSQAPKLLFHYYDKDFNNEADTPDNFQSRRPNTSFCFLDIRSPGLGDTAMYLCATSGLVGVGNYGYTFGSGTRLTVV.

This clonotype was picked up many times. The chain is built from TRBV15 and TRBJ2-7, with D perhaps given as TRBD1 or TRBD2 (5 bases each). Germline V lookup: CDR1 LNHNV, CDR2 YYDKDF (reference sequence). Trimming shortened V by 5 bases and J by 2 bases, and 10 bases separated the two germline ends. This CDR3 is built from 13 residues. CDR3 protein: CATSRDGTYEQYF. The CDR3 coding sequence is TGTGCCACCAGCCGGGACGGTACCTACGAGCAGTACTTC.

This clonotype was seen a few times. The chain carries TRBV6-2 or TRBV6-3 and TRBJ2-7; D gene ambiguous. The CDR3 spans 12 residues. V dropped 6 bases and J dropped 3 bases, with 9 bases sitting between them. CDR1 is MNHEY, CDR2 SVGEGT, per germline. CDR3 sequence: CASSRNSYEQYV. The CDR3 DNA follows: TGTGCCAGCAGCCGGAACAGCTACGAGCAGTACGTC.

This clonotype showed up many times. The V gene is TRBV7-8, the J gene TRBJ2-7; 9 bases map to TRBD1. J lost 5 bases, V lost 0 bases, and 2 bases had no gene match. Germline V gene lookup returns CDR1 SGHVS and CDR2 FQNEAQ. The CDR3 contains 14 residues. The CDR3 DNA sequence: TGTGCCAGCAGCTTAGCCTGGACAGGGGACGAGCAGTACGTC. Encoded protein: CASSLAWTGDEQYV.

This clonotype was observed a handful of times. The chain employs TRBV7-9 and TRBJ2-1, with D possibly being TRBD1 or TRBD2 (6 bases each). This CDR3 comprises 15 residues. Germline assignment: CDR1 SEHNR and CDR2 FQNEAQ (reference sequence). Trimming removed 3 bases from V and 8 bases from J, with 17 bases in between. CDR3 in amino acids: CASSFEGGTGDEQFF. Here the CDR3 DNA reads TGTGCCAGCAGCTTCGAGGGGGGTACGGGTGATGAGCAGTTCTTC.

CDR3 residues: CASTNPGESEQYV. The CDR3 DNA follows: TGTGCCAGCACCAACCCCGGGGAGAGCGAGCAGTACGTC. V gene TRBV6-2 or TRBV6-3 combines with J gene TRBJ2-7; TRBD2 might be the D (5 bases). This CDR3 has 13 amino acids. Germline V gene lookup returns CDR1 MNHEY and CDR2 SVGEGT. Trimming took off 7 bases at V and 6 bases at J, with 16 bases between the two ends.

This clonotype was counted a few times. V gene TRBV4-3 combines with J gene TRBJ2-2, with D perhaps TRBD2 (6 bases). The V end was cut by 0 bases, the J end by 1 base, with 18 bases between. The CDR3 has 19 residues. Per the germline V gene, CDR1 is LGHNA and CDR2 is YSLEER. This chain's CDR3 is CASSQEFLRGSLNTGELFF. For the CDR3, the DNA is TGCGCCAGCAGCCAAGAATTCTTGCGGGGTAGTTTGAACACCGGGGAGCTGTTTTTT.

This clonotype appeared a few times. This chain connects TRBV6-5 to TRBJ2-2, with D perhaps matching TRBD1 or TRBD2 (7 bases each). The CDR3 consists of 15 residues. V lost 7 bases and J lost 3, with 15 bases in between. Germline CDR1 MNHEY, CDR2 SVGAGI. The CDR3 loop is CASKLRGRDTGELFF. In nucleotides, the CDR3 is TGTGCCAGCAAACTCAGGGGGAGGGACACCGGGGAGCTGTTTTTT.

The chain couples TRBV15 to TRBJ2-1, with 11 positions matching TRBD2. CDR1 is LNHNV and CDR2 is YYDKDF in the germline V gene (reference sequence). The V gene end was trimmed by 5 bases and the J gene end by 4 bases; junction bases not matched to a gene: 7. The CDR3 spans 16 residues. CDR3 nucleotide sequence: TGTGCCACCAGCGGTTTAGCGGGGGGGATTTACAATGAGCAGTTCTTC. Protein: CATSGLAGGIYNEQFF.

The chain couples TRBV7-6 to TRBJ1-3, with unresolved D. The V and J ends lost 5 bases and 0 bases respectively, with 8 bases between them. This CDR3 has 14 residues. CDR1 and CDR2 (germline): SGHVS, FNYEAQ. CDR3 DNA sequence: TGTGCCAGCAGCGGTGTGGGCTCTGGAAACACCATATATTTT. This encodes CASSGVGSGNTIYF.

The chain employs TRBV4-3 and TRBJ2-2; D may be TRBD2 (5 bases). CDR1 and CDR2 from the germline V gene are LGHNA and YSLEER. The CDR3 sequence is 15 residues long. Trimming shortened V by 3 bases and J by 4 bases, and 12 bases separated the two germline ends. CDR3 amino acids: CASSQEAGSTGELFF. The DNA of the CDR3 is TGCGCCAGCAGCCAGGAGGCTGGGTCCACCGGGGAGCTGTTTTTT.

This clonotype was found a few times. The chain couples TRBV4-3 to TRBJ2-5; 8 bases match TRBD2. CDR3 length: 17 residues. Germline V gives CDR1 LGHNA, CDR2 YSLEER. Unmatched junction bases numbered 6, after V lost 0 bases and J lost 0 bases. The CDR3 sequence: CASSQEEAGGYQETQYF. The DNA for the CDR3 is TGCGCCAGCAGCCAAGAGGAGGCGGGGGGATACCAAGAGACCCAGTACTTC.

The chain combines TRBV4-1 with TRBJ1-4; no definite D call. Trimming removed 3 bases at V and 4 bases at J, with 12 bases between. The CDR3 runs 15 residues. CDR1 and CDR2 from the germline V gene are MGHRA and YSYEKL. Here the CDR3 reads CASSQVMNSNEKLFF. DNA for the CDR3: TGCGCCAGCAGCCAGGTGATGAACAGTAATGAAAAACTGTTTTTT.

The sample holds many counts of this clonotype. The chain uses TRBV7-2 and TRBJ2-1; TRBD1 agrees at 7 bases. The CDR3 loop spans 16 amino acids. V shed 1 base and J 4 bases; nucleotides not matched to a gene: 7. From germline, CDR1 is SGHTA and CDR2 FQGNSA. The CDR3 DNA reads TGTGCCAGCAGCTTAGGGCTTCCGGGACAGTACAATGAGCAGTTCTTC. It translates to CASSLGLPGQYNEQFF.

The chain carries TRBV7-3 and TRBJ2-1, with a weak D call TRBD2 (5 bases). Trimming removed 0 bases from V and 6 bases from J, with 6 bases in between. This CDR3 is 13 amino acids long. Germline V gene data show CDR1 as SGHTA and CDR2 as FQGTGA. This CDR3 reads CASSLTGSNEQFF. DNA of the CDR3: TGTGCCAGCAGCTTAACAGGGAGCAATGAGCAGTTCTTC.

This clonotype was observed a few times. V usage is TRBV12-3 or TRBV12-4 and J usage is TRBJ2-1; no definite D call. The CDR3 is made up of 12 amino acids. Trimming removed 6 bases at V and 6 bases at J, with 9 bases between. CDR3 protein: CASSRDRNEQFF. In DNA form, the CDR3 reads TGTGCCAGCAGCCGTGACCGCAATGAGCAGTTCTTC.

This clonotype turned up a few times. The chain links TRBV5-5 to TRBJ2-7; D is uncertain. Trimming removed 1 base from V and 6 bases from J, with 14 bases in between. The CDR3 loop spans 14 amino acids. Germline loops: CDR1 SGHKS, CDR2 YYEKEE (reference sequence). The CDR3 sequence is CASSLLSARVEQYV. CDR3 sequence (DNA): TGTGCCAGCAGCTTGCTCAGTGCCCGGGTCGAGCAGTACGTC.

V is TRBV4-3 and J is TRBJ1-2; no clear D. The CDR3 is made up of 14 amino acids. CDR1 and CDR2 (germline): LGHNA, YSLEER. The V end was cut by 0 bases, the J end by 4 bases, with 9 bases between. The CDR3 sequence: CASSQDMALYGYTF. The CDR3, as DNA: TGCGCCAGCAGCCAAGATATGGCCCTCTATGGCTACACCTTC.

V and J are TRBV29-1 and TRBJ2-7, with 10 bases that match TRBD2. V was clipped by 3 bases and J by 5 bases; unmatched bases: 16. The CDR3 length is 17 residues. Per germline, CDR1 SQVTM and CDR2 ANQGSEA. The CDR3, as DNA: TGCAGCGTTGATGGTCTAGCGGGGGTAGGCTCGTTCGACGAGCAGTACTTC. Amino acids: CSVDGLAGVGSFDEQYF.

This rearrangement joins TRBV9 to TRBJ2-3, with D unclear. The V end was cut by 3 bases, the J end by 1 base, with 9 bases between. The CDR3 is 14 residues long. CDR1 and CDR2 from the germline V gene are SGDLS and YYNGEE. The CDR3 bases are TGTGCCAGCAGCGCGCCGGCGGGCACAGATACGCAGTATTTT. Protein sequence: CASSAPAGTDTQYF.

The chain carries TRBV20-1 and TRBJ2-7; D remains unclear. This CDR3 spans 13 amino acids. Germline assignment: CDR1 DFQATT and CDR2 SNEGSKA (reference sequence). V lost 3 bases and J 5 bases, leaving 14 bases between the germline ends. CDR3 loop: CSARGFGLDEQYF. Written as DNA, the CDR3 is TGCAGTGCTAGGGGATTTGGGTTGGACGAGCAGTACTTC.

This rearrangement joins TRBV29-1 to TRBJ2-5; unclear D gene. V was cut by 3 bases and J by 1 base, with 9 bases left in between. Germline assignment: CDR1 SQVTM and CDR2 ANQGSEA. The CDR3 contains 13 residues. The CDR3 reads CSVDGNVQETQYF. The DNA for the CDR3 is TGCAGCGTTGACGGAAACGTCCAAGAGACCCAGTACTTC.

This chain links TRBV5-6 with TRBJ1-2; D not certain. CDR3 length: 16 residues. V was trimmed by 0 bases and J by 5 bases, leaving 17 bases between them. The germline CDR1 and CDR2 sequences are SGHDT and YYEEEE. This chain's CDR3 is CASSLGTIADNYGYTF. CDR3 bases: TGTGCCAGCAGCTTGGGCACCATAGCAGATAATTATGGCTACACCTTC. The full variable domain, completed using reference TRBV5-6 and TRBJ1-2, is DAGVTQSPTHLIKTRGQQVTLRCSPKSGHDTVSWYQQALGQGPQFIFQYYEEEERQRGNFPDRFSGHQFPNYSSELNVNALLLGDSALYLCASSLGTIADNYGYTFGSGTRLTVV.

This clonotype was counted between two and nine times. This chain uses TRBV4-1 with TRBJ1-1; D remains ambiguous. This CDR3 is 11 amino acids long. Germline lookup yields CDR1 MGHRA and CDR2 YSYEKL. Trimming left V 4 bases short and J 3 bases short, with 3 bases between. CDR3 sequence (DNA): TGCGCCAGCAGCCTACACACTGAAGCTTTCTTT. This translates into CASSLHTEAFF.

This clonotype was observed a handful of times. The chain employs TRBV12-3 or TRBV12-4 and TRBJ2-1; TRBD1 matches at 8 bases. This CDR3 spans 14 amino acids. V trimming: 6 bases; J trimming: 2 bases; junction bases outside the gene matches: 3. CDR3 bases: TGTGCCAGCAGCGGACAGGGAACCTACAATGAGCAGTTCTTC. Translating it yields CASSGQGTYNEQFF.

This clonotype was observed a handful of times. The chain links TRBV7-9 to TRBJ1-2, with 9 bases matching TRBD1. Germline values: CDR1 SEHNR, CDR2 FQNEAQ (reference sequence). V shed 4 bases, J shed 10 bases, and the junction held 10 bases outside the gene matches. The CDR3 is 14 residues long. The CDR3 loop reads CASSSRDRVFDYTF. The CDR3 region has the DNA TGTGCCAGCAGCTCCCGGGACAGGGTTTTCGACTACACCTTC.